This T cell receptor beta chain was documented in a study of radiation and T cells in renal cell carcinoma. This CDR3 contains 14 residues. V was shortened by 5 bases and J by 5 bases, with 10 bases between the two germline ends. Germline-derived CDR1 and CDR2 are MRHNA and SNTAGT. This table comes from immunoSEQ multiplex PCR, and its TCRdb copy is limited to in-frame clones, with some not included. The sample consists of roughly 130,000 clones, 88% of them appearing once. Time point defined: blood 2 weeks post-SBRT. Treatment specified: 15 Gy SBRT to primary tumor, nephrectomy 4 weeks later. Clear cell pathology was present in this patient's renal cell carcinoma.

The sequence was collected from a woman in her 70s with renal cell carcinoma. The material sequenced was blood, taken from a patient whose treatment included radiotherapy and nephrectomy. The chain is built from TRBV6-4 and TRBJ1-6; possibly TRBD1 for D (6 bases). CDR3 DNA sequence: TGTGCCAGCAGTACCGGGACAAATAATTCACCCCTCCACTTT. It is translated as CASSTGTNNSPLHF.